Sequencing of this T cell receptor beta chain was carried out in a study of T-cell memory formation after mild COVID-19. Study-level background: The study found TCR clusters largely donor specific.

Constant-segment primers were used for 5'RACE, and the resulting TCR alpha and TCR beta cDNA libraries carried sample barcodes and UMIs. TCRdb processed the 5' RACE reads anew with MiXCR; each CDR3 protein has one entry. The sample records fewer than 550,000 distinct CDR3 sequences, 20% being singletons. There are a few counts of this clonotype. Its antigen is undetermined. General study findings and limits: Later expanders leaned CD4+, whereas clones that contracted between day 15 and 85 were balanced CD4/CD8. Prior to infection, memory already included some responding clones, suggesting cross-reactive memory joined.

From germline, CDR1 is LGHNA and CDR2 YNFKEQ. Trimming cost V 5 bases and J 4 bases; bases outside gene matches: 7. This CDR3 spans 15 amino acids. Material for sequencing was PBMCs or a T cell subset sorted from them (not recorded which). This receptor was obtained from an adult woman who had mild COVID-19 (a few samples of this study predate the infection). Cell type and time point are not known. The chain joins TRBV4-2 to TRBJ2-7; TRBD1 matches 11 bases. Here the CDR3 DNA reads TGTGCCAGCAGCTATGGACAGGGGGCCTTTTACGAGCAGTACTTC. Amino acids: CASSYGQGAFYEQYF.